The clone carrying this T cell receptor (beta chain) was recorded a few times. The data stem from a study of identical twins. TCRdb re-called the 5' RACE reads with MiXCR, one entry per CDR3 protein. The sample contains 1.5 million to 2 million distinct CDR3 sequences, under 35% of which appear only once. The sequencing sample was made of cord blood. This receptor was taken from a newborn girl in good health.

CDR3 nucleotides: TGCAGTGCCCAAGAGGGCCAAGAGACCCAGTACTTC. Its translation: CSAQEGQETQYF. The chain employs TRBV20-1 and TRBJ2-5, with D possibly matching TRBD2 (5 bases). The CDR3 is 12 residues long. Trimming removed 6 bases from V and 1 base from J, with 9 bases in between. CDR1 DFQATT and CDR2 SNEGSKA come from the germline V gene (reference sequence).